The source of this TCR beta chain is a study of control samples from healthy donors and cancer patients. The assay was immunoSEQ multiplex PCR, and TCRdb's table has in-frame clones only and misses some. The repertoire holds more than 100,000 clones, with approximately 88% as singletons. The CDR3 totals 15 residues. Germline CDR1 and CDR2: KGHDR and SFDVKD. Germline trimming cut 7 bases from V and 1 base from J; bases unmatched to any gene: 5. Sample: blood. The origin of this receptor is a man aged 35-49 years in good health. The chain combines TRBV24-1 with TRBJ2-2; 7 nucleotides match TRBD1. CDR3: CATSPRTGNTGELFF. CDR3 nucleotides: TGTGCCACCAGCCCCAGGACAGGGAACACCGGGGAGCTGTTTTTT.